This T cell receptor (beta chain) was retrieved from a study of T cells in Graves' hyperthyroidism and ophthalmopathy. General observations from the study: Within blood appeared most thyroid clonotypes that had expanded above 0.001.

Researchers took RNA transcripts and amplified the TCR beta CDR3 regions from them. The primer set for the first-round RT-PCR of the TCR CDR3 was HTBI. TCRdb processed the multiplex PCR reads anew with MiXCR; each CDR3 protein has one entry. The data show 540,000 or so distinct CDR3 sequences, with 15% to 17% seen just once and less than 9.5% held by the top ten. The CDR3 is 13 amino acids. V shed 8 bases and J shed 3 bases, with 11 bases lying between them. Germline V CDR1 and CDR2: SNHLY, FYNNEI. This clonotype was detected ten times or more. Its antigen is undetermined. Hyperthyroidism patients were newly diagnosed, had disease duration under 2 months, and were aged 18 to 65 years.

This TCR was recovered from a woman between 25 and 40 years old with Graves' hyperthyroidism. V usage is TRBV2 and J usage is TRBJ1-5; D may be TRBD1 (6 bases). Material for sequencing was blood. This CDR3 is CASSGQVNQPQHF. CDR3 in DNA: TGTGCCAGCTCGGGACAAGTCAATCAGCCCCAGCATTTT.